This TCR beta chain was sequenced for a study of T cells expressing NK-cell markers. TCRdb reprocessed the 5' RACE reads; each CDR3 protein has one entry and no DNA is given. There are hundreds of thousands of distinct CDR3 sequences in the sample, with approximately 3.6% held by the top ten. Comments on this clonotype: The antigen remains unidentified.

Study conclusions and caveats: In 5 to 7 donors, dominant CD3+CD56+NKG2C+ clones formed 1.0-7.0% of CD8+ cells.

The CDR3 has 16 residues. The germline CDR1 and CDR2 sequences are SQVTM and ANQGSEA. The specimen sequenced was blood T cells: a sorted CD56 or NKG2C T cell subset, CD4+ or CD8+ T cells, or bulk PBMC T cells (not recorded which). The sequence derives from a man younger than 30 in good health. The rearrangement uses TRBV29-1 and TRBJ2-7; as DNA is missing, the TRBD1 call by TCRdb cannot be tested. CDR3 sequence: CSVEGSEQGGSYEQYF.